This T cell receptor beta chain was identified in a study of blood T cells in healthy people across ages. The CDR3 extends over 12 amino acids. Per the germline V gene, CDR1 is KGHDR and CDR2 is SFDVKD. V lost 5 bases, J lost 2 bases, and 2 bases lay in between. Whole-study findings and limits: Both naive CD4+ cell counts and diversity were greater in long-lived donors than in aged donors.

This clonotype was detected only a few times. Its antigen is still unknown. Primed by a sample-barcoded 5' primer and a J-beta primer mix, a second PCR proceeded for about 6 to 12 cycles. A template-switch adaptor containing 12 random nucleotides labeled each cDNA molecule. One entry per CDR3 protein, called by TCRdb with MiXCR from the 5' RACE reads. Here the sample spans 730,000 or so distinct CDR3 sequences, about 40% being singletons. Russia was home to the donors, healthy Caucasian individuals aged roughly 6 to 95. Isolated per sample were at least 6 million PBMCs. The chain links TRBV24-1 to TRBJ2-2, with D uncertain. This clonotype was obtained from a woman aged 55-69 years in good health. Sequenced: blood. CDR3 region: CATSGNTGELFF. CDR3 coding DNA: TGTGCCACCAGTGGAAACACCGGGGAGCTGTTTTTT.